The 6 T cell receptor beta chains given below trace back to one sample, sequenced in a study of early T cells in non-severe SARS-CoV-2 infection. TCRdb processed the 5' RACE reads anew with MiXCR; each CDR3 protein has one entry. This table holds approximately 71,000 distinct CDR3 sequences, roughly a tenth found once. The specimen sequenced was whole blood. Receptors originate from an adult who was a healthcare worker with PCR-confirmed SARS-CoV-2 infection or an uninfected control (not recorded which).

This clonotype was recorded many times. The chain recombines TRBV7-9 with TRBJ2-3; 8 positions agree with TRBD1. The CDR3 runs 14 residues. Trimming at V came to 5 bases and at J to 0 bases, leaving 1 base not matched to a gene. Germline CDR1 and CDR2: SEHNR and FQNEAQ (reference sequence). The CDR3 reads CASSGQGSTDTQYF. CDR3 sequence (DNA): TGTGCCAGCAGCGGACAGGGCAGCACAGATACGCAGTATTTT.

At least ten counts were recorded for this clonotype. The rearrangement joins TRBV6-5 to TRBJ1-2; tentative D call: TRBD1 (5 bases). From germline, CDR1 is MNHEY and CDR2 SVGAGI. Trimming pared 3 bases from V and 4 bases from J, leaving 12 bases between. CDR3 length equals 14 residues. The CDR3 is CASSYQGSGYGYTF. Here the CDR3 DNA reads TGTGCCAGCAGTTATCAGGGAAGCGGCTATGGCTACACCTTC.

There are a few counts of this clonotype. This chain connects TRBV15 to TRBJ1-2; D is undetermined. The CDR3 covers 12 residues. Trimming shortened V by 5 bases and J by 10 bases, and 14 bases separated the two germline ends. Looked up from germline, CDR1 is LNHNV and CDR2 is YYDKDF (reference sequence). The CDR3 DNA follows: TGTGCCACCAGCCCGTCGGGAAATTTCTACACCTTC. This sequence encodes CATSPSGNFYTF.

This clonotype was picked up many times. The CDR3 coding sequence is TGTGCCAGCACCGAGACAGGGGAGAACAATCAGCCCCAGCATTTT. It yields the protein CASTETGENNQPQHF. The rearrangement links TRBV6-2 or TRBV6-3 to TRBJ1-5; 8 bases align to TRBD1. The V and J ends lost 7 bases and 3 bases, in that order; junction bases with no gene match: 8. The germline gives CDR1 MNHEY, CDR2 SVGEGT. The CDR3 is 15 amino acids.

The rearrangement links TRBV7-8 to TRBJ2-3; D perhaps matches TRBD1 (6 bases). V lost 2 bases to trimming and J lost 3 bases, with 9 bases between them. The CDR3 contains 14 residues. Per germline, CDR1 SGHVS and CDR2 FQNEAQ. The CDR3 loop reads CASSLQQGTDTQYF. DNA for the CDR3: TGTGCCAGCAGCTTACAGCAGGGGACAGATACGCAGTATTTT.

At least ten counts were recorded for this clonotype. The chain combines TRBV12-3 or TRBV12-4 with TRBJ1-2; 7 nucleotides line up with TRBD1. The V segment lost 5 bases and the J segment 8 bases; nucleotides outside the gene matches: 11. This CDR3 region has 14 residues. The CDR3 coding sequence is TGTGCCAGCAGTCCACAGGGGTCCCGCCTAGGCTACACCTTC. Its translation is CASSPQGSRLGYTF.